The rows below give T cell receptor beta chains drawn from one sample of a study of blood T cell repertoires in COVID-19. TCRdb's copy holds only in-frame clones and misses some; the assay was immunoSEQ multiplex PCR. The sample consists of 250,000 to 300,000 clones, less than 85% of them appearing once. The material sequenced was peripheral blood. The receptors were gathered from a man in his sixties who had recovered from COVID-19. Both conserved end residues are part of each CDR3. A D gene is named only where the DNA matches it firmly. Only some rows state a clone size, as once, few, many or a class for expanded clones.

d_gene	abundance	v_gene	j_gene	CDR3nt	CDR3aa
-	-	TRBV29-1	TRBJ1-2	TGCAGCGTTGAAAAACAGGTTACGGGCTACACCTTC	CSVEKQVTGYTF
TRBD1	-	TRBV6-5	TRBJ2-7	TGTGCCAGCAGTTACCAGGGACAGACTGAGCAGTACTTC	CASSYQGQTEQYF
-	-	TRBV10-3	TRBJ2-3	TGTGCCATCAGTCCCGGACTGGCATTAGCCACAGATACGCAGTATTTT	CAISPGLALATDTQYF
-	-	TRBV3-1/TRBV3-2	TRBJ2-7	TGTGCCAGCAGCCAAGATATCGAGCAGTACTTC	CASSQDIEQYF
-	-	TRBV6-1	TRBJ1-1	TGTGCCAGCAGTGAAGGGGGCGATCAGGCTGAAGCTTTCTTT	CASSEGGDQAEAFF
TRBD2	-	TRBV10-2	TRBJ2-3	TGCGCCAGCCGCCCTCCGCCGGGACTAGCGGGAGGGCCGGGAGATACGCAGTATTTT	CASRPPPGLAGGPGDTQYF
-	once	TRBV7-2	TRBJ1-2	TGTGCCAGCAACCGACAGCCTACTAACTATGGCTACACCTTC	CASNRQPTNYGYTF
TRBD1	-	TRBV5-4	TRBJ1-1	TGTGCCAGCAGCTTGGGCGGGACAGTGGAAGCTTTCTTT	CASSLGGTVEAFF
-	-	TRBV10-1	TRBJ2-3	TGCGCCAGCAGGGACACAAACACAGATACGCAGTATTTT	CASRDTNTDTQYF
-	few	TRBV6-5	TRBJ2-7	TGTGCCAGCAGTTACTCGCAGGGGCTTACCTACGAGCAGTACTTC	CASSYSQGLTYEQYF
-	-	TRBV18	TRBJ2-2	TGTGCCAGCTCACCGGGACAGAACACCGGGGAGCTGTTTTTT	CASSPGQNTGELFF
-	-	TRBV6-2/TRBV6-3	TRBJ2-7	TGTGCCAGCAGTTACTCTCATATCCAAGGATCGGACACCTACGAGCAGTACTTC	CASSYSHIQGSDTYEQYF
-	-	TRBV2	TRBJ1-1	TGTGCCAGCTCGCCCACTCGCGGGGGTCGGAACACTGAAGCTTTCTTT	CASSPTRGGRNTEAFF
-	-	TRBV5-6	TRBJ1-4	TGTGCCAGCAGTCGGAGGTCCGCAACTAATGAAAAACTGTTTTTT	CASSRRSATNEKLFF
-	few	TRBV28	TRBJ2-7	TGTGCCAGCGGAACGGGAATCGGGGAGCAGTACTTC	CASGTGIGEQYF
TRBD1	-	TRBV12-3/TRBV12-4	TRBJ1-2	TGTGCCAGCAGCCTTGGACAGGGGGCACGCTACACCTTC	CASSLGQGARYTF
-	-	TRBV16	TRBJ2-3	TGTGCCAGCAGCCAATCTAGCGGACCTAGCACAGATACGCAGTATTTT	CASSQSSGPSTDTQYF
-	-	TRBV19	TRBJ2-5	TGTGCCAGTAGCGGGAGTTTCGGGGAGACCCAGTACTTC	CASSGSFGETQYF
TRBD1	-	TRBV6-2/TRBV6-3	TRBJ1-6	TGTGCCAGCAGTTACTCGATAGGGACAGAGTCCTCCTATAATTCACCCCTCCACTTT	CASSYSIGTESSYNSPLHF
TRBD2	-	TRBV14	TRBJ2-7	TGTGCCAGCAGCGATAAACTAGCGGACTCCTACGAGCAGTACTTC	CASSDKLADSYEQYF
TRBD2	once	TRBV4-1	TRBJ2-1	TGCGCCAGCAGCCAAGAAGGGACTAGCGCTTCCAATGAGCAGTTCTTC	CASSQEGTSASNEQFF
TRBD1	-	TRBV5-1	TRBJ2-1	TGCGCCAGCAGCTTGGGGACAGGCGTCTACAATGAGCAGTTCTTC	CASSLGTGVYNEQFF
TRBD2	-	TRBV4-1	TRBJ2-7	TGCGCCAGCAGCCAAACGGCTAGCGGGAGTTACGAGCAGTACTTC	CASSQTASGSYEQYF
-	-	TRBV2	TRBJ1-2	TGTGCCAGCAGTCCCTCGGGAACGGCTAACTATGGCTACACCTTC	CASSPSGTANYGYTF
-	-	TRBV6-5	TRBJ2-7	TGTGCCAGCAGGACAGTAGACTACGAGCAGTACTTC	CASRTVDYEQYF
TRBD1	-	TRBV28	TRBJ1-6	TGTGCCAGCAGTAAGAGACAGGGGTTAGGATCACCCCTCCACTTT	CASSKRQGLGSPLHF
-	-	TRBV19	TRBJ2-7	TGTGCCAGTAGTTTCCGGGACAACTACGAGCAGTACTTC	CASSFRDNYEQYF
-	-	TRBV2	TRBJ2-7	TGTGCCAGCAGCGAGTTTAATTACGAGCAGTACTTC	CASSEFNYEQYF
-	-	TRBV27	TRBJ2-1	TGTGCCAGCAGTTCCGAACTAGGTCAGATGTACAATGAGCAGTTCTTC	CASSSELGQMYNEQFF
-	-	TRBV6-5	TRBJ2-7	TGTGCCAGCAGGTTATTGGGGGGAACCTACGAGCAGTACTTC	CASRLLGGTYEQYF
-	-	TRBV9	TRBJ2-7	TGTGCCAGCAGCGTAGGAACAGGAAACTCCTACGAGCAGTACTTC	CASSVGTGNSYEQYF
-	-	TRBV9	TRBJ2-2	TGTGCCAGCAGCGTAAAACTAGTCACCGGGGAGCTGTTTTTT	CASSVKLVTGELFF
TRBD1	-	TRBV14	TRBJ1-6	TGTGCCAGCAGCCTACAGGGGAGCTCCTATAATTCACCCCTCCACTTT	CASSLQGSSYNSPLHF
TRBD2	-	TRBV13	TRBJ2-3	TGTGCCAGCAGCCCCCGGGTAGCGGGGGGGAGAAATGCAGATACGCAGTATTTT	CASSPRVAGGRNADTQYF
-	-	TRBV10-1	TRBJ1-2	TGCGCCAGCAGTGAGTCGGGCAGCCTAAGGGGCTACACCTTC	CASSESGSLRGYTF
TRBD1	-	TRBV7-2	TRBJ1-6	TGTGCCAGCAGCTTATATCAGGGGGCGTCCTATAATTCACCCCTCCACTTT	CASSLYQGASYNSPLHF
TRBD1	-	TRBV6-5	TRBJ2-2	TGTGCCAGCAATCCGGGACAGGGTCGGACCGGGGAGCTGTTTTTT	CASNPGQGRTGELFF
TRBD1	-	TRBV4-2	TRBJ1-2	TGTGCCAGCAGCCAGGAGACAGGGGTCTATGGCTACACCTTC	CASSQETGVYGYTF
TRBD2	-	TRBV24-1	TRBJ2-1	TGTGCCACCAGTGAGGCCGGGACTAAGCAGTTCTTC	CATSEAGTKQFF
TRBD1	-	TRBV5-6	TRBJ1-2	TGTGCCAGCAGCCCGGACAGGGGCAACTATGGCTACACCTTC	CASSPDRGNYGYTF
TRBD1	once	TRBV28	TRBJ2-7	TGTGCCAGCAGACCGACAGGGAACTACGAGCAGTACTTC	CASRPTGNYEQYF
-	-	TRBV27	TRBJ1-1	TGTGCCAGCAGTTACAGGGTGATGAACACTGAAGCTTTCTTT	CASSYRVMNTEAFF
TRBD2	-	TRBV7-3	TRBJ2-1	TGTGCCAGCAGCTTAACGGGGCTAGCGGGGGCCAATGAGCAGTTCTTC	CASSLTGLAGANEQFF
TRBD1	once	TRBV11-2	TRBJ2-7	TGTGCCAGCAGCTCCGGGACAGTAGTTAGCGAGCAGTACTTC	CASSSGTVVSEQYF
TRBD2	-	TRBV11-2	TRBJ2-1	TGTGCCAGCAGCCCCAGACTAGCGGGAAACAATGAGCAGTTCTTC	CASSPRLAGNNEQFF
TRBD1	-	TRBV14	TRBJ1-5	TGTGCCAGCAGCCAAGATGGGCAGGGGGGACAGCCCCAGCATTTT	CASSQDGQGGQPQHF
TRBD1	-	TRBV30	TRBJ1-5	TGTGCCTGGAGCGAGGACAGGGGTAGCAATCAGCCCCAGCATTTT	CAWSEDRGSNQPQHF
-	-	TRBV7-6	TRBJ1-3	TGTGCCAGCAGCTTAGGCGGAGGTCCAGGAAACACCATATATTTT	CASSLGGGPGNTIYF
-	-	TRBV5-1	TRBJ1-1	TGCGCCAGCAGCTTGGGCGGGAGGGCCAGCCTCACTGAAGCTTTCTTT	CASSLGGRASLTEAFF
-	-	TRBV28	TRBJ2-7	TGTGCCAGCAGGGCAGGGGGGTCCTACGAGCAGTACTTC	CASRAGGSYEQYF
-	-	TRBV6-4	TRBJ1-2	TGTGCCAGCAGTGCGGAGGGGAGGCGGAGGGATGGCTACACCTTC	CASSAEGRRRDGYTF
-	-	TRBV15	TRBJ2-7	TGTGCCACCAGCAAAATGCAGGGGCCCTACGAGCAGTACTTC	CATSKMQGPYEQYF
TRBD2	-	TRBV9	TRBJ2-3	TGTGCCAGCAGCGCCGAACCGGGACTAGCGCCCACAGATACGCAGTATTTT	CASSAEPGLAPTDTQYF
-	-	TRBV28	TRBJ1-5	TGTGCCAGCAGACTCGACAGTTCGAGCAATCAGCCCCAGCATTTT	CASRLDSSSNQPQHF